This TCR beta chain is from a study of identical twins. The germline V gene has CDR1 KGHSH and CDR2 LQKENI. V lost 4 bases to trimming and J lost 0 bases, with 12 bases between them. The CDR3 has 16 amino acids. In regard to this clonotype: Its target is not known.

Study-wide findings and caveats: Insertions ran lower in abundant cord blood beta clonotypes, though not in memory repertoires. There was an excess of low generation probability in the out-of-frame alpha sequences that twins shared. The study found that models underestimated out-of-frame TCR alpha sharing in monozygotic twins. Invariant MAIT and iNKT cells may have partly biased zero-insertion analyses.

TCRdb processed the 5' RACE reads anew with MiXCR; each CDR3 protein has one entry. The sample carries around 470,000 distinct CDR3 sequences, 14% recorded once. The same data also contributed to another study, on yellow fever vaccine responses in identical twins.

The chain carries TRBV18 and TRBJ2-2; D is undetermined. The TCR was taken from a woman between 18 and 29 years old in good health. The specimen was CD4+ T cells sorted from blood. The chain's CDR3 is CASSRIGGSNTGELFF. In nucleotides, the CDR3 is TGTGCCAGCTCACGGATCGGCGGATCGAACACCGGGGAGCTGTTTTTT.